The 32 T cell receptor beta chains given below trace back to one sample, sequenced in a study of blood T cell repertoires in COVID-19. The method was immunoSEQ multiplex PCR; TCRdb's version includes in-frame clones alone and lacks a portion of them. The sample records about 73,000 clones, under 95% being singletons. Sequenced sample: peripheral blood. The receptors stem from a woman over 75 with active or convalescent COVID-19.

The chain recombines TRBV12-3 or TRBV12-4 with TRBJ1-5; tentative D call: TRBD1 (6 bases). This CDR3 contains 13 residues. V was cut by 8 bases and J by 4 bases, with 12 bases left in between. CDR3 region: CASGKGGNQPQHF. DNA of the CDR3: TGTGCCAGCGGTAAGGGGGGGAATCAGCCCCAGCATTTT.

Written as DNA, the CDR3 is TGTGCCACCAGCAGAGATAGTAGCCCACTCGGGAAGCTCGAGCAGTACTTC. It specifies CATSRDSSPLGKLEQYF. The J gene is TRBJ2-7, the V gene TRBV15; tentative D call: TRBD2 (5 bases). The germline CDR1 and CDR2 sequences are LNHNV and YYDKDF (reference sequence). This CDR3 is 17 amino acids long. V was shortened by 0 bases and J by 6 bases, with 21 bases between the two germline ends.

The chain joins TRBV4-1 to TRBJ2-7; no clear D. The germline V gene has CDR1 MGHRA and CDR2 YSYEKL. The ends were cut back, 1 base at V and 2 bases at J, with 9 bases in the middle. CDR3 length: 14 residues. The CDR3 DNA reads TGCGCCAGCAGCCAAGTTAACCAGGCCTACGAGCAGTACTTC. Protein: CASSQVNQAYEQYF.

The chain has TRBV16 and TRBJ1-6, with a tentative D call TRBD1 (6 bases). Trimming removed 4 bases from V and 10 bases from J, with 14 bases in between. Germline lookup yields CDR1 KGHSY and CDR2 FQNENV. The CDR3 totals 14 residues. The CDR3 sequence: CASSPSQGRSPLHF. DNA of the CDR3: TGTGCCAGCAGCCCATCACAGGGAAGATCACCCCTCCACTTT.

The V call is TRBV4-3, the J call TRBJ2-7, with 10 bases matching TRBD1. The V and J ends lost 1 base and 5 bases, in that order; junction bases with no gene match: 2. The length of the CDR3 is 14 residues. CDR1 LGHNA and CDR2 YSLEER come from the germline V gene. The DNA for the CDR3 is TGCGCCAGCAGCCAAGTCGGGACAGGGGACGAGCAGTACTTC. This gives the protein CASSQVGTGDEQYF.

V is TRBV20-1 and J is TRBJ2-1, with a weak D call TRBD2 (7 bases). The V and J ends lost 3 bases and 6 bases respectively, with 21 bases between them. Germline V gene lookup returns CDR1 DFQATT and CDR2 SNEGSKA (reference sequence). This CDR3 is 16 amino acids long. The CDR3 region has the DNA TGCAGTGCTAGTCCCGGGGCGGGGGCGCGGGGCAATGAGCAGTTCTTC. It translates to CSASPGAGARGNEQFF.

This chain joins TRBV4-3 and TRBJ1-3; no clear D. Trimming shortened V by 0 bases and J by 1 base, and 7 bases separated the two germline ends. This CDR3 has 15 residues. Germline CDR1 reads LGHNA; CDR2 reads YSLEER. The CDR3 DNA is TGCGCCAGCAGCCAAGAACCGAGTTCTGGAAACACCATATATTTT. Protein: CASSQEPSSGNTIYF.

The chain links TRBV6-6 to TRBJ2-7; D is unclear. Trimming pared 8 bases from V and 4 bases from J, leaving 9 bases between. Germline loops: CDR1 MNHNY, CDR2 SVGAGI (reference sequence). The CDR3 spans 11 residues. The chain's CDR3 is CASHDTYEQYF. The CDR3, as DNA: TGTGCCAGCCACGACACTTACGAGCAGTACTTC.

The V gene is TRBV27, the J gene TRBJ2-7; a possible D gene is TRBD2 (6 bases). V gave up 7 bases and J gave up 6 bases, with 19 bases separating them. The CDR3 extends over 14 amino acids. Per germline, CDR1 MNHEY and CDR2 SMNVEV (reference sequence). The CDR3 sequence: CASIPGLPSVEQYF. Here the CDR3 DNA reads TGTGCCAGCATCCCCGGACTACCCTCTGTCGAGCAGTACTTC.

V gene TRBV12-3 or TRBV12-4 combines with J gene TRBJ2-5; D not certain. V was cut by 6 bases and J by 5 bases, with 4 bases left in between. The CDR3 extends over 10 amino acids. This chain's CDR3 is CASREETQYF. Written as DNA, the CDR3 is TGTGCCAGCAGAGAGGAGACCCAGTACTTC.

The chain uses TRBV11-2 and TRBJ2-1, with 10 bases that match TRBD2. The CDR3 totals 16 residues. V dropped 4 bases and J dropped 3; count of bases not matched to a gene: 6. Germline lookup yields CDR1 SGHAT and CDR2 FQNNGV. The CDR3 sequence is CASSSQRGGYYNEQFF. For the CDR3, the DNA is TGTGCCAGCAGCTCCCAGCGGGGGGGATACTACAATGAGCAGTTCTTC.

The chain uses TRBV19 and TRBJ2-7; D is unclear. With 6 bases removed from V and 2 bases from J, the gap between germline ends came to 14 bases. Germline assignment: CDR1 LNHDA and CDR2 SQIVND (reference sequence). The CDR3 is made up of 14 amino acids. The DNA for the CDR3 is TGTGCCAGTAGCAGATCTGGTTTGACCTACGAGCAGTACTTC. It specifies CASSRSGLTYEQYF.

The chain has TRBV7-2 and TRBJ1-4, with 10 bases fitting TRBD1. The V segment lost 5 bases and the J segment 8 bases; nucleotides outside the gene matches: 5. In germline, CDR1 is SGHTA, CDR2 FQGNSA. This CDR3 comprises 14 residues. CDR3 amino acids: CASSLTGGGEKLFF. The DNA for the CDR3 is TGTGCCAGCAGCCTGACAGGGGGCGGCGAAAAACTGTTTTTT. Combining the CDR3 with reference TRBV7-2 and TRBJ1-4 gives the whole variable domain GAGVSQSPSNKVTEKGKDVELRCDPISGHTALYWYRQSLGQGLEFLIYFQGNSAPDKSGLPSDRFSAERTGGSVSTLTIQRTQQEDSAVYLCASSLTGGGEKLFFGSGTQLSVL.

The chain uses TRBV19 and TRBJ2-2; 7 nucleotides line up with TRBD1. Germline V CDR1 and CDR2: LNHDA, SQIVND (reference sequence). V was pared by 2 bases and J by 3 bases, with 0 bases of the junction left unmatched. This CDR3 region has 14 residues. The CDR3 nucleotides read TGTGCCAGTAGTATACAGGGGGACACCGGGGAGCTGTTTTTT. Residues: CASSIQGDTGELFF.

This chain connects TRBV11-3 to TRBJ2-2, with D tentatively TRBD2 (6 bases). Germline loops: CDR1 SGHNT, CDR2 YENEEA. The CDR3 consists of 16 residues. With 4 bases removed from V and 6 bases from J, the gap between germline ends came to 18 bases. For the CDR3, the DNA is TGTGCCAGCAGCTCGTCGGGACTCCCGTGGGCCGGGGAGCTGTTTTTT. Translated: CASSSSGLPWAGELFF.

The V and J genes are TRBV2 and TRBJ2-6; 7 positions agree with TRBD1. Trimming removed 3 bases from V and 1 base from J; junction bases left unmatched: 0. Germline-derived CDR1 and CDR2 are SNHLY and FYNNEI. The CDR3 spans 15 residues. CDR3 in DNA: TGTGCCAGCAGTGACAGGGGGTCTGGGGCCAACGTCCTGACTTTC. Protein product: CASSDRGSGANVLTF.

The V gene is TRBV10-3, the J gene TRBJ2-1, with 9 bases identical to TRBD1. Germline CDR1 and CDR2: ENHRY and SYGVKD. The CDR3 extends over 14 amino acids. The V gene end was trimmed by 10 bases and the J gene end by 8 bases; junction bases not matched to a gene: 12. CDR3 bases: TGTGCCACCGCCATGGGACAGGGTGGACATGAGCAGTTCTTC. Encoded protein: CATAMGQGGHEQFF.

The rearrangement joins TRBV21-1 to TRBJ1-3. TRBV21-1 corresponds to a pseudogene. CDR3 size: 15 residues. The CDR3 DNA follows: TGTGCCAGCCCGGGGGGTCGGGTCTCTGGAAACACCATATATTTT. The encoded protein is CASPGGRVSGNTIYF.

The V gene is TRBV28, the J gene TRBJ1-2, with TRBD1 as a possible D gene (6 bases). The CDR3 length is 15 residues. V was shortened by 3 bases and J by 1 base, with 12 bases between the two germline ends. The germline V gene encodes CDR1 MDHEN and CDR2 SYDVKM. The CDR3 loop is CASSFYGGLNYGYTF. The CDR3 DNA follows: TGTGCCAGCAGTTTTTATGGGGGCCTTAACTATGGCTACACCTTC.

This clone was recorded once. The chain has TRBV4-2 and TRBJ2-5; possibly TRBD1 for D (7 bases). The CDR3 is 16 amino acids. Trimming shortened V by 3 bases and J by 3 bases, and 17 bases separated the two germline ends. From germline, CDR1 is LGHNA and CDR2 YNFKEQ. The CDR3 loop is CASSQATGRGEETQYF. The CDR3 DNA reads as TGTGCCAGCAGCCAGGCGACCGGCAGGGGGGAAGAGACCCAGTACTTC.

The V call is TRBV28, the J call TRBJ1-3; no clear D gene. Germline loops: CDR1 MDHEN, CDR2 SYDVKM. Deletions cut 2 bases from V and 0 bases from J, with 8 bases between. The CDR3 is 15 residues long. The CDR3 bases are TGTGCCAGCAGTTTACGGGGAGTCTCTGGAAACACCATATATTTT. Its protein product is CASSLRGVSGNTIYF.

CDR3 sequence reads: CASSLLRNSYNEQFF. CDR3 coding DNA: TGTGCCAGCAGCTTATTGCGTAACTCCTACAATGAGCAGTTCTTC. This rearrangement joins TRBV7-2 to TRBJ2-1; D ambiguous. The CDR3 runs to 15 residues. The V gene lost 2 bases and the J gene lost 0 bases, with 8 bases spanning the gap. Germline V gene sequence: CDR1 SGHTA, CDR2 FQGNSA.

The rearrangement links TRBV27 to TRBJ2-5, with D hard to call. The germline V gene has CDR1 MNHEY and CDR2 SMNVEV (reference sequence). This CDR3 has 13 residues. V dropped 6 bases and J dropped 5 bases, with 13 bases sitting between them. CDR3 bases: TGTGCCAGCAGCCTACAAACCGGGGAGACCCAGTACTTC. It codes for CASSLQTGETQYF.

The rearrangement links TRBV3-1 (or the pseudogene TRBV3-2) to TRBJ1-3; D is uncertain. The length of the CDR3 is 16 residues. Germline V gene data show CDR1 as LGHDT and CDR2 as YNNKEL (reference sequence). V was cut by 3 bases and J by 3 bases, with 15 bases left in between. The CDR3 protein is CASSHPDPGSGNTIYF. CDR3 DNA: TGTGCCAGCAGCCATCCCGATCCGGGGAGTGGAAACACCATATATTTT.

The genes are TRBV28 and TRBJ1-2; a weak D match, TRBD1 (5 bases). The CDR3 runs 13 residues. Germline V gives CDR1 MDHEN, CDR2 SYDVKM. V was shortened by 2 bases and J by 4 bases, with 8 bases between the two germline ends. The CDR3 coding sequence is TGTGCCAGCAGTTTAAGACAGCCCTATGGCTACACCTTC. It encodes CASSLRQPYGYTF.

This clone appeared a single time. This rearrangement joins TRBV4-2 to TRBJ1-4; D might be TRBD1 (5 bases). Germline V gives CDR1 LGHNA, CDR2 YNFKEQ. The V and J ends lost 0 bases and 8 bases respectively, with 16 bases between them. The CDR3 totals 16 residues. CDR3 region: CASSQDLPGLGEKLFF. In DNA, the CDR3 is TGTGCCAGCAGCCAAGATTTACCGGGACTGGGAGAAAAACTGTTTTTT.

V gene TRBV7-2 combines with J gene TRBJ2-2; TRBD2 agrees at 9 bases. The length of the CDR3 is 18 residues. The germline gives CDR1 SGHTA, CDR2 FQGNSA. Trimming at V came to 1 base and at J to 7 bases, leaving 13 bases not matched to a gene. Here the CDR3 DNA reads TGTGCCAGCAGCTTAGAGGCCCGGCGGGGGGGCTACGGCGGGGAGCTGTTTTTT. It encodes CASSLEARRGGYGGELFF.

V and J are TRBV4-2 and TRBJ2-1; D is uncertain. CDR1 and CDR2 (germline): LGHNA, YNFKEQ. Deletions cut 1 base from V and 5 bases from J, with 6 bases between. CDR3 length equals 13 residues. CDR3: CASSQVLNNEQFF. As DNA, the CDR3 is TGTGCCAGCAGCCAAGTCCTTAACAATGAGCAGTTCTTC.

This chain connects TRBV5-6 to TRBJ2-3; tentative D call: TRBD2 (6 bases). CDR3 length: 17 amino acids. Per germline, CDR1 SGHDT and CDR2 YYEEEE. V was pared by 4 bases and J by 4 bases, with 22 bases between. The CDR3 DNA reads TGTGCCAGCAGCCCCCTCCCGAGCGGGCGCTTGGCAGATACGCAGTATTTT. Its protein is CASSPLPSGRLADTQYF.

This clone was found a few times. The J gene is TRBJ2-2, the V gene TRBV19, with no clear D. Germline CDR1 LNHDA, CDR2 SQIVND (reference sequence). The germline V and J ends were trimmed by 2 bases and 4 bases, with 8 bases remaining between them. The CDR3 has 14 residues. The CDR3 sequence: CASSIIGVTGELFF. Here the CDR3 DNA reads TGTGCCAGTAGTATAATCGGAGTCACCGGGGAGCTGTTTTTT.

The J gene is TRBJ1-2, the V gene TRBV7-2; D perhaps matches TRBD1 (5 bases). CDR3 length: 14 residues. V was shortened by 5 bases and J by 8 bases, with 18 bases between the two germline ends. Germline V gives CDR1 SGHTA, CDR2 FQGNSA. DNA for the CDR3: TGTGCCAGCAGCCCAGGTGCCAGGGCTGGCGGCTACACCTTC. Translation: CASSPGARAGGYTF.

In DNA, the CDR3 is TGTGCCAGCTCAATCCGGGACAGGGCCTACGAGCAGTACTTC. Protein product: CASSIRDRAYEQYF. The gene calls are TRBV18 and TRBJ2-7, with 9 bases fitting TRBD1. Unmatched junction bases numbered 4, after V lost 5 bases and J lost 2 bases. There are 14 residues in the CDR3. Germline assignment: CDR1 KGHSH and CDR2 LQKENI.